This T cell receptor beta chain was recorded in a study of blood T cell repertoires in COVID-19. Study at large: The samples span acute and convalescent COVID-19 from the United States, Italy and Spain. In each case, the material was cDNA or gDNA derived from T cells, B-cell-depleted T cells, or PBMCs.

Per the study methods: Reference gene primer amplification yielded estimated nucleated cell counts. TCRdb's copy holds only in-frame clones and misses some; the assay was immunoSEQ multiplex PCR. V and J calls and clone size are those listed in that table; D and trimming were worked out from the DNA. The sample has more than 95,000 clones, about four fifths seen once. V lost 4 bases and J lost 0; bases outside the gene matches: 3. Germline V gene lookup returns CDR1 LNHDA and CDR2 SQIVND (reference sequence). This CDR3 has 16 residues. This clone has just one count. This receptor was obtained from a woman of 80 years or more with active or convalescent COVID-19. What was sequenced was peripheral blood. The chain links TRBV19 to TRBJ1-6, with 7 positions matching TRBD1. DNA for the CDR3: TGTGCCAGTAGTACAGGGGGGCTCTCCTATAATTCACCCCTCCACTTT. Translation gives CASSTGGLSYNSPLHF.